This T cell receptor (beta chain) stems from a study of cytomegalovirus exposure and HLA in healthy donors. PCR used 60 Vbeta primers and 13 Jbeta primers. Here immunoSEQ multiplex PCR was the method, and the copy in TCRdb shows in-frame clones only, minus some. Of about 230,000 clones in the sample, around 89% are singletons; the top ten hold 1%. In nominal health when sampled, donors likely had unrecorded immune exposures nonetheless. With 3 bases clipped from V and 2 bases from J, the junction kept 3 bases outside the gene matches. The germline gives CDR1 SQVTM, CDR2 ANQGSEA. This CDR3 contains 13 residues. Note on this clone: Its antigen is not known.

Study-level points and caveats: Serostatus for CMV was the only available immune exposure information. The authors enumerated under 200 TCR beta chains as linked to cytomegalovirus. In an earlier analysis, productive rearrangement rates for most beta V segments clustered near 87% or 30%.

The clonotype comes from a woman under 30 in good health and CMV-seronegative. Input material: PBMCs. The chain carries TRBV29-1 and TRBJ2-5; TRBD1 agrees at 7 bases. The CDR3 region has the DNA TGCAGCGTTGACGAGGGGGCACAAGAGACCCAGTACTTC. Translating gives CSVDEGAQETQYF.